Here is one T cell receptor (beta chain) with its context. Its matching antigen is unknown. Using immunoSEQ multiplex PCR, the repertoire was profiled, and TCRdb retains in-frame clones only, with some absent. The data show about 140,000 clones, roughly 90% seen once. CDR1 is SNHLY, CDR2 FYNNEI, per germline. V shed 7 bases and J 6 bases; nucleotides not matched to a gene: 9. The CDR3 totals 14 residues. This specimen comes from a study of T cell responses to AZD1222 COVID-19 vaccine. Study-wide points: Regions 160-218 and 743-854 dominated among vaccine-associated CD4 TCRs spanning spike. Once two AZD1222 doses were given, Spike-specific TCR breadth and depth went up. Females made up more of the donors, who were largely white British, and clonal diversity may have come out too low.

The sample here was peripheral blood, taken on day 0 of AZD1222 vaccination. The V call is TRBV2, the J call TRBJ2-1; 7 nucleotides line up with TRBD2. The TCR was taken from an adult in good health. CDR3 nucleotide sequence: TGTGCCAGCACGTTGGGGACTACCCCCAATGAGCAGTTCTTC. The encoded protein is CASTLGTTPNEQFF.